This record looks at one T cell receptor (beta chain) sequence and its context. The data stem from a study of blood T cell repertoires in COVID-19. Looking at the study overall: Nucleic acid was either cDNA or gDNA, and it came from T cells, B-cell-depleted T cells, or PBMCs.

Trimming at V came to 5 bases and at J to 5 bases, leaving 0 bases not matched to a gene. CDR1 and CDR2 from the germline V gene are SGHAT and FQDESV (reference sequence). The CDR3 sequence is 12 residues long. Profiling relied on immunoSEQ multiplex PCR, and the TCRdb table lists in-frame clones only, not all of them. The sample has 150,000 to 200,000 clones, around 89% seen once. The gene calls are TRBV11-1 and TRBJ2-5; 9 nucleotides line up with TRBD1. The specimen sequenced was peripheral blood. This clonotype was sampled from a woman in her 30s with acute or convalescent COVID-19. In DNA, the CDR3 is TGTGCCAGCAGCGGGACAGGGGAGACCCAGTACTTC. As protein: CASSGTGETQYF.